This T cell receptor beta chain was recovered during a study of CD8+CD57+ T cells in acquired aplastic anemia. Profiles of TCR beta VDJ and CDR3 were generated from a genomic DNA template. TCRdb independently ran MiXCR on the reads; one entry per CDR3 protein. The sample gives some 150,000 distinct CDR3 sequences, 71% of which show up once; around 45% is in the top ten. As to this clonotype: Its specificity is not known.

Sequenced patients had shown CD8+CD57+ cell expansion by flow cytometry. The CDR3 consists of 17 residues. V lost 4 bases and J lost 0; bases outside the gene matches: 8. Germline CDR1 reads SGHRS; CDR2 reads YFSETQ. Study conclusions and caveats: Between patients and controls, CD8+ Simpson's diversity did not vary significantly. Roughly 28 was the count of CD8+ CDR3 sequences that patients shared with controls.

Sequenced sample: sorted CD4+, CD8+, or CD8+CD57+ T cells (not recorded which) from PBMCs. The clonotype comes from a human donor with aplastic anemia. The rearrangement joins TRBV5-1 to TRBJ2-7; 12 bases match TRBD2. CDR3 in DNA: TGCGCCAGCAGCCGACAACTAGCGGGGGGACCCTCCTACGAGCAGTACTTC. Amino acid sequence: CASSRQLAGGPSYEQYF.